The 29 T cell receptor beta chains below come from one sample, sequenced in a study of tumor-infiltrating lymphocytes in primary liver carcinoma. Constant-region priming of around 500 ng total RNA yielded TCR beta cDNA. Libraries covering TCR beta were generated through three nested multiplex PCR rounds (using a slightly modified ARM-PCR). TRBV1-TRBV30 forward and Cbeta reverse primers drove the first two roughly 10-cycle rounds. TCRdb re-called the multiplex PCR reads with MiXCR, one entry per CDR3 protein. This table has about 180,000 distinct CDR3 sequences, about 60% appearing once. Unsorted whole blood supplied the blood RNA, and germline DNA was isolated too. The sequencing input was peripheral blood. Receptor source: a man aged 35 to 55 with primary liver carcinoma and hepatitis B virus infection.

Note on this clonotype: The CDR3 does not end in the conserved phenylalanine or tryptophan, so this is likely a read error. For the CDR3, the DNA is TGCGCCAGCAGCCACCCACGGGCCGAGCAGTACTTA. Residues: CASSHPRAEQYL. This chain uses TRBV4-1 with TRBJ2-7; no firm D call. The CDR3 contains 12 residues. The germline V and J ends were trimmed by 3 bases and 6 bases, with 9 bases remaining between them. Germline V gene lookup returns CDR1 MGHRA and CDR2 YSYEKL.

In regard to this clonotype: A much larger clone is a single base away; this may be a read error. The chain couples TRBV29-1 to TRBJ2-3, with TRBD2 matching over 7 bases. Germline CDR1 SQVTM, CDR2 ANQGSEA. The CDR3 extends over 15 amino acids. With V trimmed by 7 bases and J by 2 bases, 12 bases remained unmatched. Here the CDR3 DNA reads TGCAGCGCCCGAGGACTAGTGAGTTCCACAGATACGCAGTATTTT. Residues: CSARGLVSSTDTQYF.

The chain has TRBV4-1 and TRBJ2-7; TRBD1 agrees at 8 bases. The germline gives CDR1 MGHRA, CDR2 YSYEKL. This CDR3 has 15 residues. V lost 3 bases, J lost 1 base, and 5 bases stayed unmatched. Here the CDR3 reads CASSQKTGGSYEQYF. Here the CDR3 DNA reads TGCGCCAGCAGCCAGAAAACAGGGGGGTCCTACGAGCAGTACTTC.

V and J are TRBV7-9 and TRBJ2-5, with D hard to call. With 1 base removed from V and 2 bases from J, the gap between germline ends came to 8 bases. Germline V gene lookup returns CDR1 SEHNR and CDR2 FQNEAQ (reference sequence). CDR3 size: 14 residues. The CDR3: CASSLEVRQETQYF. The CDR3 DNA follows: TGTGCCAGCAGCTTAGAGGTTAGGCAAGAGACCCAGTACTTC.

This clonotype was counted only a few times. This sequence joins TRBV10-3 and TRBJ2-1, with TRBD1 matching over 7 bases. V shed 3 bases and J 4 bases; nucleotides not matched to a gene: 3. Looked up from germline, CDR1 is ENHRY and CDR2 is SYGVKD. The CDR3 is 14 residues long. CDR3 DNA: TGTGCCATCAGTGACCGGGACAGTTACAATGAGCAGTTCTTC. It encodes CAISDRDSYNEQFF.

This chain uses TRBV7-9 with TRBJ1-1; the D is unclear. Looked up from germline, CDR1 is SEHNR and CDR2 is FQNEAQ (reference sequence). V was clipped by 2 bases and J by 6 bases, with 7 bases between them. The CDR3 has 12 amino acids. CDR3 residues: CASSLYGAEAFF. CDR3 DNA sequence: TGTGCCAGCAGCTTATACGGGGCTGAAGCTTTCTTT.

The sample holds many counts of this clonotype. The gene calls are TRBV29-1 and TRBJ1-2; no definite D call. The CDR3 sequence is 12 residues long. The germline gives CDR1 SQVTM, CDR2 ANQGSEA. Trimming took 6 bases from V and 8 from J, leaving 16 bases between them. The CDR3 DNA reads TGCAGCGTCGCGGAGGCTGTCGGAGGCTACACCTTC. It is translated as CSVAEAVGGYTF.

The chain couples TRBV6-5 to TRBJ1-1, with D unresolved. Germline V gene data show CDR1 as MNHEY and CDR2 as SVGAGI. The CDR3 consists of 11 residues. The V and J ends lost 5 bases and 3 bases respectively, with 4 bases between them. CDR3 protein: CASSGDTEAFF. The CDR3, as DNA: TGTGCCAGCAGTGGCGACACTGAAGCTTTCTTT.

This clonotype has only a few counts. This chain connects TRBV6-5 to TRBJ1-6; the match to TRBD1 covers 8 bases. The CDR3 length is 13 residues. Per the germline V gene, CDR1 is MNHEY and CDR2 is SVGAGI. V lost 7 bases to trimming and J lost 5 bases; unmatched junction nucleotides: 1. The CDR3 sequence: CASMTGDNSPLHF. CDR3 nucleotide sequence: TGTGCCAGCATGACAGGGGATAATTCACCCCTCCACTTT.

This clonotype appeared a few times. The V and J genes are TRBV30 and TRBJ1-4; no firm D call. The V end lost 0 bases, the J end lost 8 bases, and 13 bases lay between the germline ends. The CDR3 contains 14 residues. CDR1 and CDR2 from the germline V gene are GTSNPN and SVGIG (reference sequence). This CDR3 is CAWSVSGGREKLFF. The CDR3 nucleotides are TGTGCCTGGAGTGTATCGGGAGGAAGGGAAAAACTGTTTTTT.

This clonotype was detected only a few times. The junction departs from germline at one end; a sequencing error may be responsible. The V gene is TRBV5-4, the J gene TRBJ2-7; D gene uncertain. The CDR3 loop spans 14 amino acids. Germline V gene sequence: CDR1 SGHNT, CDR2 YYREEE (reference sequence). CDR3 protein: CASSLGGETYEQYF. The CDR3 DNA reads TGTGCCAGCAGCTTGGGAGGAGAAACCTATGAGCAGTACTTC.

V gene TRBV28 combines with J gene TRBJ1-3; D perhaps matches TRBD1 (5 bases). This CDR3 contains 13 residues. The germline V and J ends were trimmed by 8 bases and 7 bases, with 15 bases remaining between them. Germline CDR1 and CDR2: MDHEN and SYDVKM. The CDR3 loop reads CASYNSGGNTIYF. In DNA form, the CDR3 reads TGTGCCAGCTACAATTCTGGGGGGAACACCATATATTTT. Complete variable domain (other parts from reference TRBV28 and TRBJ1-3): DVKVTQSSRYLVKRTGEKVFLECVQDMDHENMFWYRQDPGLGLRLIYFSYDVKMKEKGDIPEGYSVSREKKERFSLILESASTNQTSMYLCASYNSGGNTIYFGEGSWLTVV.

This clonotype showed up just a few times. The chain joins TRBV6-6 to TRBJ1-1, with 7 bases lining up with TRBD1. Germline CDR1 MNHNY, CDR2 SVGAGI (reference sequence). The CDR3 totals 14 residues. Trimming at V came to 8 bases and at J to 4 bases, leaving 10 bases not matched to a gene. The CDR3 coding sequence is TGTGCCAGCCTTTCCGGGACAGAGGCCACTGAAGCTTTCTTT. The encoded protein is CASLSGTEATEAFF.

As regards this clonotype: Since the CDR3 does not end with the conserved phenylalanine or tryptophan, this likely comes from a read error. The limits of the CDR3 on the DNA are not certain, so only TCRdb's listed CDR3 is given. The chain links TRBV11-2 to TRBJ2-1; TRBD2 reflects the table's D call only, with no check against the DNA. The V gene's germline CDR1 is SGHAT and CDR2 FQNNGV. The CDR3 has 16 residues if both end residues are counted. The CDR3: CVSSYSSASGRGGGFL.

About this clonotype itself: This may be a read error, as it is one base from a much larger clone. The rearrangement links TRBV2 to TRBJ2-1; perhaps TRBD2 as D (6 bases). Trimming took 10 bases from V and 12 from J, leaving 16 bases between them. Germline V CDR1 and CDR2: SNHLY, FYNNEI. The CDR3 runs 11 residues. CDR3 in amino acids: CAISITGVQFF. The CDR3 coding sequence is TGTGCCATCTCTATAACGGGGGTGCAGTTCTTC.

This clonotype was seen only once. The gene calls are TRBV6-1 and TRBJ2-2, with D uncertain. The ends were cut back, 4 bases at V and 7 bases at J, with 10 bases in the middle. Germline-derived CDR1 and CDR2 are MNHNS and SASEGT. The CDR3 is made up of 13 amino acids. CDR3 DNA: TGTGCCAGCAGTGTGGAGTTTTTCGGGGAGCTGTTTTTT. It is translated as CASSVEFFGELFF.

This chain uses TRBV6-2 or TRBV6-3 with TRBJ1-1, with D perhaps matching TRBD1 (6 bases). V lost 2 bases to trimming and J lost 0 bases, with 16 bases between them. The CDR3 has 17 amino acids. Germline CDR1 reads MNHEY; CDR2 reads SVGEGT. CDR3 in amino acids: CASSYRRGGGMNTEAFF. The DNA of the CDR3 is TGTGCCAGCAGTTACCGGCGAGGGGGGGGAATGAACACTGAAGCTTTCTTT.

This sequence joins TRBV5-1 and TRBJ1-5; no firm D call. Trimming took 2 bases from V and 4 from J, leaving 10 bases between them. The length of the CDR3 is 14 residues. CDR1 is SGHRS and CDR2 is YFSETQ in the germline V gene. CDR3 bases: TGCGCCAGCAGCTTTGAGACCCTTAATCAGCCCCAGCATTTT. It translates to CASSFETLNQPQHF.

This clonotype was picked up one time. The rearrangement links TRBV10-3 to TRBJ1-1, with D hard to call. The CDR3 is 14 amino acids. The germline gives CDR1 ENHRY, CDR2 SYGVKD. The V end lost 3 bases, the J end lost 2 bases, and 10 bases lay between the germline ends. The CDR3 nucleotides read TGTGCCATCAGTGAACCCGACGTCAACACTGAAGCTTTCTTT. This encodes CAISEPDVNTEAFF.

This clonotype appeared many times. The V and J genes are TRBV11-2 and TRBJ2-7, with TRBD2 matching 9 bases. Trimming removed 0 bases from V and 4 bases from J; junction bases left unmatched: 7. The length of the CDR3 is 16 residues. The germline V gene encodes CDR1 SGHAT and CDR2 FQNNGV. CDR3 DNA: TGTGCCAGCAGCTTAGATAGGGGACTAGCTGGTTACGAGCAGTACTTC. Its translation is CASSLDRGLAGYEQYF.

This clonotype was found a few times. The chain joins TRBV28 to TRBJ2-5; D is perhaps TRBD1 or TRBD2 (6 bases each). The CDR3 covers 15 residues. The germline V and J ends were trimmed by 9 bases and 4 bases, with 21 bases remaining between them. Germline assignment: CDR1 MDHEN and CDR2 SYDVKM. In DNA, the CDR3 is TGTGCCAGTAGTGATACATTGGGGGGCCCAGAGACCCAGTACTTC. Translation: CASSDTLGGPETQYF.

This clonotype showed up just once. V and J are TRBV10-3 and TRBJ2-1, with D perhaps matching TRBD1 (6 bases). The CDR3 totals 15 residues. Germline V gives CDR1 ENHRY, CDR2 SYGVKD. Trimming stripped 6 bases from V and 2 bases from J, with 14 bases between. CDR3 loop: CAIRVRDKTYNEQFF. DNA for the CDR3: TGTGCCATCAGGGTCAGGGACAAAACCTACAATGAGCAGTTCTTC.

In its sample, this clonotype was seen many times. DNA of the CDR3: TGTGCCAGCAGCCCTCGGGGTAGCGGGATTTACAATGAGCAGTTCTTC. Encoded protein: CASSPRGSGIYNEQFF. The rearrangement links TRBV11-2 to TRBJ2-1, with 8 bases aligning to TRBD2. The V segment lost 5 bases and the J segment 4 bases; nucleotides outside the gene matches: 10. The length of the CDR3 is 16 residues. CDR1 SGHAT and CDR2 FQNNGV come from the germline V gene.

Points on this clonotype: A much more abundant neighbour one base away suggests this may be a read error. The genes are TRBV11-2 and TRBJ2-1, with D maybe TRBD1 (5 bases). V lost 2 bases, J lost 6 bases, and 14 bases lay in between. Germline CDR1 reads SGHAT; CDR2 reads FQNNGV. There are 15 residues in the CDR3. CDR3 sequence reads: CASSLLGQGRNEQFF. The DNA for the CDR3 is TGTGCCAGCAGCTTACTTGGGCAGGGCCGCAATGAGCAGTTCTTC.

Of note for this clonotype: One end of the junction is discordant with germline, which a read error may explain. The chain has TRBV29-1 and TRBJ2-7; D might be TRBD2 (6 bases). CDR3 length: 12 residues. The V gene's germline CDR1 is SQVTM and CDR2 ANQGSEA. The DNA for the CDR3 is TGCAGCGTAGTGACGGGGGTATACGATCAGTACTTC. Encoded protein: CSVVTGVYDQYF.

This clonotype was counted a few times. The chain combines TRBV4-1 with TRBJ2-5; the match to TRBD1 covers 10 bases. The junction had 7 bases not matched to a gene; V was cut back by 2 bases and J by 4 bases. CDR3 length: 16 residues. CDR1 is MGHRA, CDR2 YSYEKL, per germline. The CDR3 DNA reads TGCGCCAGCAGCCAACGATCGGGACAGGGGTCAGAGACCCAGTACTTC. Protein sequence: CASSQRSGQGSETQYF.

The chain couples TRBV29-1 to TRBJ1-1; tentatively, D is TRBD1 (6 bases). Germline V gives CDR1 SQVTM, CDR2 ANQGSEA. The V end was cut by 7 bases, the J end by 1 base, with 25 bases between. The CDR3 totals 17 residues. The CDR3 reads CSATFSGGANRNTEAFF. The CDR3 DNA reads as TGCAGCGCAACATTCTCGGGGGGGGCCAACCGGAACACTGAAGCTTTCTTT.

As to this clonotype: One junction end disagrees with the germline gene, perhaps due to a read error. The chain combines TRBV29-1 with TRBJ2-7, with 7 bases aligning to TRBD1. Germline CDR1 SQVTM, CDR2 ANQGSEA. This CDR3 contains 13 residues. The CDR3 bases are TGCAGCGTTGAATCAGGGGACAGCTGGGAGCTGTACTTC. This translates into CSVESGDSWELYF.

The rearrangement links TRBV11-2 to TRBJ2-5, with 9 bases lining up with TRBD2. The V and J ends lost 5 bases and 7 bases, in that order; junction bases with no gene match: 8. CDR1 is SGHAT, CDR2 FQNNGV, per germline. The CDR3 is made up of 14 amino acids. The CDR3 is CASSTLAGVWTQYF. The CDR3 region has the DNA TGTGCCAGCAGCACACTAGCGGGTGTTTGGACCCAGTACTTC.